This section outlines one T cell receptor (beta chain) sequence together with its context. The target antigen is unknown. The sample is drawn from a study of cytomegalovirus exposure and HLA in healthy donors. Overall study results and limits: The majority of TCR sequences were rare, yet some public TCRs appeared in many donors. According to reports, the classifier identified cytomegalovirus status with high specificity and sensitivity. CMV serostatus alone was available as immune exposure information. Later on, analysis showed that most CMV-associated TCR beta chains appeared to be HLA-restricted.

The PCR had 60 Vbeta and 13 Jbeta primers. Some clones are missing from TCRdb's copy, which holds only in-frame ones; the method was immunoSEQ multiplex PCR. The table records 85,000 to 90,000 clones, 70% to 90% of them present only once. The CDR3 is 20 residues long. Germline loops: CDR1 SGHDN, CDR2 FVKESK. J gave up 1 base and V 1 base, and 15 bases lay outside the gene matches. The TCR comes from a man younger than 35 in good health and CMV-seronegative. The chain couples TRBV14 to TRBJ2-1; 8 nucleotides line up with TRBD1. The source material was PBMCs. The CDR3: CASSQAAGGFPYLSYNEQFF. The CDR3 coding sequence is TGTGCCAGCAGCCAAGCGGCAGGGGGCTTCCCCTACCTATCCTACAATGAGCAGTTCTTC. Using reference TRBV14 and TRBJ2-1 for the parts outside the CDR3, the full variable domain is EAGVTQFPSHSVIEKGQTVTLRCDPISGHDNLYWYRRVMGKEIKFLLHFVKESKQDESGMPNNRFLAERTGGTYSTLKVQPAELEDSGVYFCASSQAAGGFPYLSYNEQFFGPGTRLTVL.